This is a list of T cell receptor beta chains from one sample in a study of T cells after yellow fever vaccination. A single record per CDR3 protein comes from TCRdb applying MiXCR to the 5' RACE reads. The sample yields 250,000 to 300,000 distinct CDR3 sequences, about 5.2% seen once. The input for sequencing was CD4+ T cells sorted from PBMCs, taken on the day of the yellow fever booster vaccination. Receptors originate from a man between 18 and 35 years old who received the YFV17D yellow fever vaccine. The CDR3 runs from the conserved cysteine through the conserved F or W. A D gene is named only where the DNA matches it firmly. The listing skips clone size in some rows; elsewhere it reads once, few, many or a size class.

CDR3nt: TGTGCCAGCAGTGGACGGTCGGGGGGACAAAATACGCAGTATTTT
CDR3aa: CASSGRSGGQNTQYF
d_gene: NA
v_gene: TRBV6-1
j_gene: TRBJ2-3
abundance: few

CDR3nt: TGTGCCAGCAGCCCGCGTCAGGGAGGTGTGGCTTTCTTT
CDR3aa: CASSPRQGGVAFF
d_gene: NA
v_gene: TRBV9
j_gene: TRBJ1-1
abundance: many

CDR3nt: TGTGCCAGTAGTATCCGGCTAGCGGGAGATACGCAGTATTTT
CDR3aa: CASSIRLAGDTQYF
d_gene: TRBD2
v_gene: TRBV19
j_gene: TRBJ2-3
abundance: few

CDR3nt: TGCGCCAGCAGCGACAGGGAGTACGAGCAGTACTTC
CDR3aa: CASSDREYEQYF
d_gene: TRBD1
v_gene: TRBV10-2
j_gene: TRBJ2-7
abundance: few

CDR3nt: TGTGCCAGCAGTGACCTCCGGACGACAACTAATGAAAAACTGTTTTTT
CDR3aa: CASSDLRTTTNEKLFF
d_gene: NA
v_gene: TRBV28
j_gene: TRBJ1-4
abundance: NA

CDR3nt: TGCAGCGTTACGGGACTTGAGGAAAAACTGTTTTTT
CDR3aa: CSVTGLEEKLFF
d_gene: NA
v_gene: TRBV29-1
j_gene: TRBJ1-4
abundance: NA

CDR3nt: TGTGCTAGCAACTCACCCCCAACGCCCGGACGGTACAATGAGCAGTTCTTC
CDR3aa: CASNSPPTPGRYNEQFF
d_gene: NA
v_gene: TRBV7-7
j_gene: TRBJ2-1
abundance: NA

CDR3nt: TGTGCCAGCAGGGAAGCAGGGTCTAATTCACCCCTCCACTTT
CDR3aa: CASREAGSNSPLHF
d_gene: NA
v_gene: TRBV7-6
j_gene: TRBJ1-6
abundance: NA

CDR3nt: TGTGCCATTGGGAGGGGACGGGGCACTGAAGCTTTCTTT
CDR3aa: CAIGRGRGTEAFF
d_gene: NA
v_gene: TRBV10-3
j_gene: TRBJ1-1
abundance: many

CDR3nt: TGTGCCAGTAGTATGGCCGGACAGGGGGCATCAGAGACCCAGTACTTC
CDR3aa: CASSMAGQGASETQYF
d_gene: TRBD1
v_gene: TRBV19
j_gene: TRBJ2-5
abundance: NA

CDR3nt: TGTGCCAGCAGTGAGTGGACAGGGTTCCCCTCTTCTTCTACGCAGTATTTT
CDR3aa: CASSEWTGFPSSSTQYF
d_gene: TRBD1
v_gene: TRBV28
j_gene: TRBJ2-3
abundance: few

CDR3nt: TGCGCCAGCAGCCAAGATCCGGGACAGGGGATACCTGGGGCCAACGTCCTGACTTTC
CDR3aa: CASSQDPGQGIPGANVLTF
d_gene: TRBD1
v_gene: TRBV4-1
j_gene: TRBJ2-6
abundance: many

CDR3nt: TGTGCCAGCAGTTTCACCCCCCAGGGTTCTGGGGCCAACGTCCTGACTTTC
CDR3aa: CASSFTPQGSGANVLTF
d_gene: NA
v_gene: TRBV6-5
j_gene: TRBJ2-6
abundance: many

CDR3nt: TGTGCCAGCAAAAAGGGGCATGGAAACACCATATATTTT
CDR3aa: CASKKGHGNTIYF
d_gene: NA
v_gene: TRBV25-1
j_gene: TRBJ1-3
abundance: few

CDR3nt: TGTGCCAGCAGCTTGGGAAGTTGGTCGGGGGACTACACCTTC
CDR3aa: CASSLGSWSGDYTF
d_gene: NA
v_gene: TRBV5-6
j_gene: TRBJ1-2
abundance: NA

CDR3nt: TGTGCCTCGACAGAAAACACCGGGGAGCTGTTTTTT
CDR3aa: CASTENTGELFF
d_gene: NA
v_gene: TRBV10-3
j_gene: TRBJ2-2
abundance: few

CDR3nt: TGCGCCAGCAGCCAAGATCGGCTCTACAATGAGCAGTTCTTC
CDR3aa: CASSQDRLYNEQFF
d_gene: NA
v_gene: TRBV4-3
j_gene: TRBJ2-1
abundance: few

CDR3nt: TGTGCCAGCAGCTTAGGGGCCAGTGGGGTCCAAGAGACCCAGTACTTC
CDR3aa: CASSLGASGVQETQYF
d_gene: NA
v_gene: TRBV7-9
j_gene: TRBJ2-5
abundance: many

CDR3nt: TGCGCCAGCAGCTTGGCCCCGGCAGGGGCCAATGAGCAGTTCTTC
CDR3aa: CASSLAPAGANEQFF
d_gene: NA
v_gene: TRBV5-1
j_gene: TRBJ2-1
abundance: many

CDR3nt: TGTGCCAGCAGCTCCCACCCACAATCTAGCGGAGCACAAGATACGCAGTATTTT
CDR3aa: CASSSHPQSSGAQDTQYF
d_gene: TRBD2
v_gene: TRBV7-2
j_gene: TRBJ2-3
abundance: many

CDR3nt: TGTGCCAGCAGTTTCGGTGGAAGGCCTGAAGCTTTCTTT
CDR3aa: CASSFGGRPEAFF
d_gene: NA
v_gene: TRBV28
j_gene: TRBJ1-1
abundance: many

CDR3nt: TGTGCCAGCAGCTTGAGGGGTGTCACCATATATTTT
CDR3aa: CASSLRGVTIYF
d_gene: NA
v_gene: TRBV11-2
j_gene: TRBJ1-3
abundance: few

CDR3nt: TGTGCCAGCAGTTACTCGACCGGGAATGGGGGCTACACCTTC
CDR3aa: CASSYSTGNGGYTF
d_gene: NA
v_gene: TRBV6-5
j_gene: TRBJ1-2
abundance: NA

CDR3nt: TGTGCCAGCCATTCCTCTGGGGCCAACGTCCTGACTTTC
CDR3aa: CASHSSGANVLTF
d_gene: NA
v_gene: TRBV28
j_gene: TRBJ2-6
abundance: once

CDR3nt: TGTGCCAGCAGTTCGCGACAGGTCGGCGAGCAGTACTTC
CDR3aa: CASSSRQVGEQYF
d_gene: NA
v_gene: TRBV12-3/TRBV12-4
j_gene: TRBJ2-7
abundance: NA

CDR3nt: TGTGCCAGCAGCCCTGCACCCGGACTAGCGGGTCACACAGATACGCAGTATTTT
CDR3aa: CASSPAPGLAGHTDTQYF
d_gene: TRBD2
v_gene: TRBV28
j_gene: TRBJ2-3
abundance: NA

CDR3nt: TGTGCCAGCAGCATCCGGGACAGGGACCATGGCTACACCTTC
CDR3aa: CASSIRDRDHGYTF
d_gene: TRBD1
v_gene: TRBV3-1
j_gene: TRBJ1-2
abundance: few

CDR3nt: TGTGCCAGCAGTTTCAGGACAGGGCGGGACAATGAGCAGTTCTTC
CDR3aa: CASSFRTGRDNEQFF
d_gene: TRBD1
v_gene: TRBV12-3/TRBV12-4
j_gene: TRBJ2-1
abundance: few

CDR3nt: TGTGCCAGCAGCGCAGACGGGGGTCAGCCCCAGCATTTT
CDR3aa: CASSADGGQPQHF
d_gene: NA
v_gene: TRBV9
j_gene: TRBJ1-5
abundance: few

CDR3nt: TGTGCCAGCAGTTACTCCCGGGATGAGCAGTTCTTC
CDR3aa: CASSYSRDEQFF
d_gene: NA
v_gene: TRBV6-2/TRBV6-3
j_gene: TRBJ2-1
abundance: many

CDR3nt: TGTGCCAGCTCTCCAGCGACAGGGAACACTGAAGCTTTCTTT
CDR3aa: CASSPATGNTEAFF
d_gene: NA
v_gene: TRBV18
j_gene: TRBJ1-1
abundance: NA

CDR3nt: TGTGCCACCTCCGGGGTAATGAACACTGAAGCTTTCTTT
CDR3aa: CATSGVMNTEAFF
d_gene: NA
v_gene: TRBV19
j_gene: TRBJ1-1
abundance: few

CDR3nt: TGTGCCAGCACCGCGGACAGTTTCATCACAGATACGCAGTATTTT
CDR3aa: CASTADSFITDTQYF
d_gene: NA
v_gene: TRBV12-3/TRBV12-4
j_gene: TRBJ2-3
abundance: many

CDR3nt: TGTGCCAGCAGCTTAGGCGTCGGCGGGGGGGACTACAATGAGCAGTTCTTC
CDR3aa: CASSLGVGGGDYNEQFF
d_gene: TRBD2
v_gene: TRBV11-3
j_gene: TRBJ2-1
abundance: few

CDR3nt: TGCGCCAGCAGCGGAGCGTTGGTGGACGGGGAGCTGTTTTTT
CDR3aa: CASSGALVDGELFF
d_gene: NA
v_gene: TRBV5-1
j_gene: TRBJ2-2
abundance: many

CDR3nt: TGTGCCAGCAGTGATTCTCGGTACGAGCAGTACTTC
CDR3aa: CASSDSRYEQYF
d_gene: NA
v_gene: TRBV6-1
j_gene: TRBJ2-7
abundance: NA

CDR3nt: TGCGCCAGCAGTAGACTAGCGGGGGCGAATGAGCAGTTCTTC
CDR3aa: CASSRLAGANEQFF
d_gene: TRBD2
v_gene: TRBV10-2
j_gene: TRBJ2-1
abundance: NA

CDR3nt: TGTGCCAGCAGCTTAGCGGTGCGGGGTCTAGCCTACGAGCAGTACTTC
CDR3aa: CASSLAVRGLAYEQYF
d_gene: NA
v_gene: TRBV7-9
j_gene: TRBJ2-7
abundance: few

CDR3nt: TGTGCCAGCAGTTTTGACAGCGGAAACACCATATATTTT
CDR3aa: CASSFDSGNTIYF
d_gene: NA
v_gene: TRBV27
j_gene: TRBJ1-3
abundance: few

CDR3nt: TGTGCCAGCAGCTTGGGGGTCCACACAGATACGCAGTATTTT
CDR3aa: CASSLGVHTDTQYF
d_gene: NA
v_gene: TRBV5-8
j_gene: TRBJ2-3
abundance: many

CDR3nt: TGTGCCATCAGTGAGTCTGTCCGTGGGGCTGAAGCTTTCTTT
CDR3aa: CAISESVRGAEAFF
d_gene: NA
v_gene: TRBV10-3
j_gene: TRBJ1-1
abundance: NA

CDR3nt: TGCGCCAGCAGGTCCGGGGGGGAGGTCGGTGTTTCACCCCTCCACTTT
CDR3aa: CASRSGGEVGVSPLHF
d_gene: NA
v_gene: TRBV5-1
j_gene: TRBJ1-6
abundance: few

CDR3nt: TGTGCCAGCAGCCAAGGTTTCCAGGGTGGTCAAGAGACCCAGTACTTC
CDR3aa: CASSQGFQGGQETQYF
d_gene: NA
v_gene: TRBV3-1
j_gene: TRBJ2-5
abundance: many

CDR3nt: TGTGCCAGCAGTTACCGACAGTATAATTCACCCCTCCACTTT
CDR3aa: CASSYRQYNSPLHF
d_gene: NA
v_gene: TRBV6-5
j_gene: TRBJ1-6
abundance: few

CDR3nt: TGCAGTGCGGAGAAGCAGGGGAACACTGAAGCTTTCTTT
CDR3aa: CSAEKQGNTEAFF
d_gene: NA
v_gene: TRBV20-1
j_gene: TRBJ1-1
abundance: few

CDR3nt: TGTGCCAGCTCACCTCCTGCGGGGTGGAACTATGGCTACACCTTC
CDR3aa: CASSPPAGWNYGYTF
d_gene: NA
v_gene: TRBV18
j_gene: TRBJ1-2
abundance: few

CDR3nt: TGTGCCATCAGGGGGGACACCCGGTATGGCTACACCTTC
CDR3aa: CAIRGDTRYGYTF
d_gene: NA
v_gene: TRBV10-3
j_gene: TRBJ1-2
abundance: many

CDR3nt: TGTGCCAGCAGCCCGCAGCCTGGGACTATGAGAGATACGCAGTATTTT
CDR3aa: CASSPQPGTMRDTQYF
d_gene: TRBD2
v_gene: TRBV9
j_gene: TRBJ2-3
abundance: many

CDR3nt: TGTGCCAGCTCACCCGCACGGGGGTCGAACACTGAAGCTTTCTTT
CDR3aa: CASSPARGSNTEAFF
d_gene: NA
v_gene: TRBV18
j_gene: TRBJ1-1
abundance: NA

CDR3nt: TGTGCCAGCAGTGACACGAACACTGAAGCTTTCTTT
CDR3aa: CASSDTNTEAFF
d_gene: NA
v_gene: TRBV2
j_gene: TRBJ1-1
abundance: NA

CDR3nt: TGTGCCAGCAGGACAGGGAACACCGGGGAGCTGTTTTTT
CDR3aa: CASRTGNTGELFF
d_gene: NA
v_gene: TRBV28
j_gene: TRBJ2-2
abundance: many

CDR3nt: TGTGCCAGCAGCTTAGCGTGGTCCTACGAGCAGTACTTC
CDR3aa: CASSLAWSYEQYF
d_gene: NA
v_gene: TRBV7-2
j_gene: TRBJ2-7
abundance: NA

CDR3nt: TGTGCCAGCAGCTTACAGGGTGCGGGAAAAGCTGAAGCTTTCTTT
CDR3aa: CASSLQGAGKAEAFF
d_gene: NA
v_gene: TRBV11-2
j_gene: TRBJ1-1
abundance: many

CDR3nt: TGTGCCAGCAGCCCGGAAGCGGGGGGGCCAGGGGATACGCAGTATTTT
CDR3aa: CASSPEAGGPGDTQYF
d_gene: TRBD2
v_gene: TRBV11-2
j_gene: TRBJ2-3
abundance: few